Following are 13 T cell receptor beta chains from one sample sequenced in a study of shared clonotypes between healthy human individuals. Repertoires were generated with immunoSEQ multiplex PCR, while TCRdb's copy carries only in-frame clones and drops some. The sample has some 2.3 million clones, over 90% seen once. Sequences were obtained from naive CD4+ T cells from PBMCs. Stated subset: CD45RA+ positively selected. These receptors came from a man younger than 35 in good health. Some clones in this sample may be carry-over from other donors' samples.

The chain carries TRBV5-1 and TRBJ1-2, with D unresolved. Germline values: CDR1 SGHRS, CDR2 YFSETQ. This CDR3 spans 14 amino acids. V dropped 0 bases and J dropped 2 bases, with 8 bases sitting between them. The CDR3 spells CASSLVTANYGYTF. CDR3 DNA sequence: TGCGCCAGCAGCTTGGTTACAGCCAACTATGGCTACACCTTC.

The V and J genes are TRBV18 and TRBJ2-3; D is possibly TRBD2 (7 bases). The germline V gene has CDR1 KGHSH and CDR2 LQKENI. CDR3 length: 15 amino acids. Trimming pared 3 bases from V and 5 bases from J, leaving 15 bases between. The CDR3, as DNA: TGTGCCAGCTCACCCGTTACTAGGGGGGGAGATACGCAGTATTTT. Translated, it gives CASSPVTRGGDTQYF.

This clone was found once. This sample includes further DNA sequences coding for the same CDR3. The chain couples TRBV7-2 to TRBJ2-5; TRBD2 agrees at 8 bases. The CDR3 loop spans 16 amino acids. Germline V CDR1 and CDR2: SGHTA, FQGNSA. Trimming removed 1 base from V and 2 bases from J; junction bases left unmatched: 6. CDR3 loop: CASSLGLAGGQETQYF. The CDR3 nucleotides are TGTGCCAGCAGCTTAGGGCTAGCGGGTGGACAAGAGACCCAGTACTTC.

The chain employs TRBV27 and TRBJ2-1; 7 nucleotides agree with TRBD1. The V and J ends lost 6 bases and 3 bases, in that order; junction bases with no gene match: 11. The CDR3 spans 16 residues. Germline V gives CDR1 MNHEY, CDR2 SMNVEV (reference sequence). CDR3 DNA: TGTGCCAGCAGGCGGAAGGGGGACAGACTCTACAATGAGCAGTTCTTC. Encoded protein: CASRRKGDRLYNEQFF.

For this clone: The sample holds other DNA sequences that translate to the same CDR3. This chain joins TRBV7-9 and TRBJ2-5; tentatively, D is TRBD1 (6 bases). There are 14 residues in the CDR3. Germline values: CDR1 SEHNR, CDR2 FQNEAQ (reference sequence). The germline V and J ends were trimmed by 3 bases and 0 bases, with 8 bases remaining between them. Here the CDR3 DNA reads TGTGCCAGCAGCTTCCGGACAGACCAAGAGACCCAGTACTTC. This codes for CASSFRTDQETQYF. Supplemented by reference TRBV7-9 and TRBJ2-5, the full variable domain reads DTGVSQNPRHKITKRGQNVTFRCDPISEHNRLYWYRQTLGQGPEFLTYFQNEAQLEKSRLLSDRFSAERPKGSFSTLEIQRTEQGDSAMYLCASSFRTDQETQYFGPGTRLLVL.

The chain uses TRBV5-1 and TRBJ2-1, with 11 bases aligning to TRBD2. The CDR3 covers 14 residues. CDR1 and CDR2 from the germline V gene are SGHRS and YFSETQ. The junction had 3 bases not matched to a gene; V was cut back by 6 bases and J by 4 bases. CDR3 protein: CASTRLAGYNEQFF. CDR3 nucleotide sequence: TGCGCCAGCACCCGACTAGCGGGATACAATGAGCAGTTCTTC.

V and J are TRBV5-1 and TRBJ2-4; 8 nucleotides line up with TRBD1. This CDR3 is 16 amino acids long. Trimming at V came to 6 bases and at J to 7 bases, leaving 15 bases not matched to a gene. Germline CDR1 and CDR2: SGHRS and YFSETQ. The CDR3 region has the DNA TGCGCCAGCACCCGCGGACAGGGTCCGGTGGGGAACATTCAGTACTTC. Protein product: CASTRGQGPVGNIQYF.

The rearrangement uses TRBV4-2 and TRBJ2-3; D remains unclear. Germline V gene data show CDR1 as LGHNA and CDR2 as YNFKEQ. The ends were cut back, 6 bases at V and 2 bases at J, with 9 bases in the middle. The CDR3 sequence is 13 residues long. CDR3 residues: CASSLELTDTQYF. The CDR3 DNA sequence: TGTGCCAGCAGTCTAGAACTCACAGATACGCAGTATTTT.

This rearrangement joins TRBV6-1 to TRBJ2-7; 11 bases align to TRBD1. The germline V gene has CDR1 MNHNS and CDR2 SASEGT. V lost 4 bases and J lost 6; bases outside the gene matches: 5. The CDR3 spans 14 residues. The CDR3 DNA sequence: TGTGCCAGCAGTGTAGGGACAGGGGGTTTCGAGCAGTACTTC. Its protein is CASSVGTGGFEQYF.

The table lists this clone with a count of one. The rearrangement joins TRBV2 to TRBJ2-1; 7 bases are shared with TRBD1. The CDR3 sequence is 15 residues long. V gave up 7 bases and J gave up 2 bases; unmatched junction bases: 8. Germline V CDR1 and CDR2: SNHLY, FYNNEI. DNA for the CDR3: TGTGCCAGCACGCTTACAGGGGCCGCCTACAATGAGCAGTTCTTC. Its protein product is CASTLTGAAYNEQFF.

This chain uses TRBV21-1 with TRBJ2-7. TRBV21-1 is flagged as a pseudogene. The CDR3 is 14 residues long. The CDR3 reads CAIEWGRPYYEQYF. CDR3 nucleotide sequence: TGTGCCATCGAATGGGGACGGCCATATTACGAGCAGTACTTC.

As to this clone: The sample carries other DNA sequences with the same CDR3. The chain links TRBV5-4 to TRBJ2-7; D possibly matches TRBD1 or TRBD2 (6 bases each). V lost 0 bases, J lost 0 bases, and 10 bases lay in between. Germline V gives CDR1 SGHNT, CDR2 YYREEE (reference sequence). CDR3 length: 15 amino acids. In DNA form, the CDR3 reads TGTGCCAGCAGCTTGGAGGGGGGAAGCTCCTACGAGCAGTACTTC. This codes for CASSLEGGSSYEQYF. The variable domain in full, completed from reference TRBV5-4 and TRBJ2-7, reads ETGVTQSPTHLIKTRGQQVTLRCSSQSGHNTVSWYQQALGQGPQFIFQYYREEENGRGNFPPRFSGLQFPNYSSELNVNALELDDSALYLCASSLEGGSSYEQYFGPGTRLTVT.

V and J are TRBV7-6 and TRBJ1-5, with 8 bases fitting TRBD1. The CDR3 covers 21 residues. CDR1 SGHVS and CDR2 FNYEAQ come from the germline V gene. Trimming removed 5 bases from V and 0 bases from J; junction bases left unmatched: 21. The DNA of the CDR3 is TGTGCCAGCAGCCGATTTCCCGCCGACAGGGGCCCACCTTATAGCAATCAGCCCCAGCATTTT. Protein product: CASSRFPADRGPPYSNQPQHF.